Below, 7 T cell receptor beta chains from the same sample are listed, as sequenced in a study of blood T cells in healthy people across ages. With a J-beta primer mix and a sample-barcoded 5' primer, a second PCR ran about 7 to 12 cycles. TCRdb analysed the 5' RACE reads with MiXCR anew, one entry per CDR3 protein. The table has roughly 680,000 distinct CDR3 sequences, roughly half seen once. Sequenced input: blood. These receptors originate from a woman of 80 years or more in good health.

The chain combines TRBV20-1 with TRBJ2-3; 9 positions match TRBD1. The CDR3 has 13 residues. V gave up 5 bases and J gave up 1 base; unmatched junction bases: 1. Germline CDR1 and CDR2: DFQATT and SNEGSKA (reference sequence). The CDR3 DNA follows: TGCAGTGCTTGGGACAGGGGCACAGATACGCAGTATTTT. Translating it yields CSAWDRGTDTQYF.

This clonotype was detected ten times or more. J is TRBJ2-2 and V is TRBV6-5; D possibly corresponds to TRBD2 (6 bases). The germline V gene has CDR1 MNHEY and CDR2 SVGAGI. Trimming stripped 0 bases from V and 5 bases from J, with 16 bases between. The CDR3 runs 17 residues. The CDR3 protein is CASSYSGGSSSTGELFF. For the CDR3, the DNA is TGTGCCAGCAGTTACTCGGGGGGATCTAGCTCGACCGGGGAGCTGTTTTTT.

The chain combines TRBV25-1 with TRBJ2-3; no clear D. Per germline, CDR1 MGHDK and CDR2 SYGVNS. The CDR3 is 14 residues long. Trimming stripped 11 bases from V and 1 base from J, with 16 bases between. This CDR3 reads CALEAETGTDTQYF. The CDR3 coding sequence is TGTGCCCTAGAGGCGGAGACGGGCACAGATACGCAGTATTTT.

The gene calls are TRBV20-1 and TRBJ2-5, with 14 bases identical to TRBD2. The CDR3 totals 18 residues. Germline V lookup: CDR1 DFQATT, CDR2 SNEGSKA (reference sequence). Trimming cost V 5 bases and J 1 base; bases outside gene matches: 12. CDR3 amino acids: CSARSHGLAGGLQETQYF. CDR3 sequence (DNA): TGCAGTGCTCGATCTCACGGACTAGCGGGAGGACTCCAAGAGACCCAGTACTTC.

The V call is TRBV12-3 or TRBV12-4, the J call TRBJ2-5, with a weak D call TRBD1 (5 bases). CDR3 length: 14 residues. The ends were cut back, 3 bases at V and 5 bases at J, with 13 bases in the middle. CDR3 DNA: TGTGCCAGCAGTTTTGTTAAGGGGTTGGAGACCCAGTACTTC. Translated: CASSFVKGLETQYF.

This clonotype has a count of ten or more. The J gene is TRBJ2-5, the V gene TRBV30; unclear D gene. Trimming pared 4 bases from V and 5 bases from J, leaving 11 bases between. This CDR3 is built from 12 residues. The germline V gene has CDR1 GTSNPN and CDR2 SVGIG (reference sequence). CDR3 nucleotides: TGTGCCTGGACCTTAATTTCGGAGACCCAGTACTTC. The encoded protein is CAWTLISETQYF.

This clonotype was picked up a small number of times. The genes are TRBV20-1 and TRBJ1-2; D not certain. The germline V gene encodes CDR1 DFQATT and CDR2 SNEGSKA (reference sequence). V was pared by 1 base and J by 10 bases, with 16 bases between. There are 13 residues in the CDR3. CDR3 bases: TGCAGTGCTAGAGGATTGGGATCGAGTGACTACACCTTC. Its translation: CSARGLGSSDYTF.